This TCR beta chain was documented in a study of T cells expressing NK-cell markers. Study background: Researchers got TCR beta repertoires out of sorted CD3+CD56+NKG2C+, CD3+CD56+NKG2C- and CD3+CD56-NKG2C+ T cells. Seropositivity for HCMV was found in most of the eight sequenced donors, with one seronegative.

Concerning this clonotype itself: Its antigen is not known.

Generation of TCR beta cDNA was performed by 5'RACE template switching incorporating UMIs. From the 5' RACE reads, TCRdb lists one entry per CDR3 protein and no DNA. This sample contains 550,000 or so distinct CDR3 sequences. The CDR3 runs to 16 residues. Germline V lookup: CDR1 DFQATT, CDR2 SNEGSKA (reference sequence). Overall study findings and caveats: Uncertainty persisted over the HCMV specificity of expanded NKG2C+ T cell clones.

The chain has TRBV20-1 and TRBJ2-1; no DNA is available, so the TRBD2 call from TCRdb remains unchecked. Sequenced input: blood T cells: a sorted CD56 or NKG2C T cell subset, CD4+ or CD8+ T cells, or bulk PBMC T cells (not recorded which). The clonotype originates from a man aged 18 to 30 in good health. CDR3: CSARDLRLAFANEQFF.